These 17 T cell receptor beta chains were all obtained from the same sample, sequenced in a study of T cells after yellow fever vaccination. TCRdb reprocessed the 5' RACE reads with MiXCR, giving one entry per CDR3 protein. The sample has a few hundred thousand distinct CDR3 sequences, 10% to 15% seen once. Sequences were derived from CD4+ T cells sorted from PBMCs, sampled 45 days after the yellow fever booster vaccination. These receptors all come from a man aged 25-40 years who received the YFV17D yellow fever vaccine.

This clonotype was found many times. The DNA of the CDR3 is TGTGCCAGCAGTGAAGCCTGGGAGCTGTTTTTT. Translated, it gives CASSEAWELFF. V gene TRBV25-1 combines with J gene TRBJ2-2; no reliable D call. The CDR3 totals 11 residues. The germline V gene has CDR1 MGHDK and CDR2 SYGVNS. The germline V and J ends were trimmed by 2 bases and 9 bases, with 4 bases remaining between them.

This clonotype was counted a few times. V gene TRBV20-1 combines with J gene TRBJ2-7; D is possibly TRBD1 (6 bases). The CDR3 spans 15 residues. Germline CDR1 DFQATT, CDR2 SNEGSKA (reference sequence). V shed 0 bases and J shed 2 bases, with 14 bases lying between them. CDR3 in amino acids: CSARDLARGTYEQYF. For the CDR3, the DNA is TGCAGTGCTAGAGATCTAGCCAGGGGAACCTACGAGCAGTACTTC.

The gene calls are TRBV27 and TRBJ1-2; 9 bases line up with TRBD1. Losses at the gene ends were 0 bases for V and 5 bases for J; bases not matched to a gene: 7. Germline V gene lookup returns CDR1 MNHEY and CDR2 SMNVEV (reference sequence). The CDR3 contains 16 residues. The CDR3 loop is CASSLSPGQGNYGYTF. For the CDR3, the DNA is TGTGCCAGCAGTTTATCACCGGGACAGGGTAATTATGGCTACACCTTC.

The J gene is TRBJ2-5, the V gene TRBV4-1, with 8 bases matching TRBD2. J was trimmed by 3 bases and V by 1 base; bases with no gene match: 10. This CDR3 is 17 amino acids long. CDR1 and CDR2 (germline): MGHRA, YSYEKL. The CDR3, as DNA: TGCGCCAGCAGCCAAGGGACACTAGCGGATCATAAAGAGACCCAGTACTTC. Protein product: CASSQGTLADHKETQYF.

This clonotype was detected many times. The chain links TRBV7-6 to TRBJ2-1; the D gene is possibly TRBD2 (6 bases). Germline assignment: CDR1 SGHVS and CDR2 FNYEAQ. Trimming took 1 base from V and 7 from J, leaving 14 bases between them. The CDR3 runs 15 residues. CDR3 residues: CASSLVAGFGNEQFF. CDR3 DNA sequence: TGTGCCAGCAGCTTAGTTGCGGGATTTGGGAATGAGCAGTTCTTC.

Only a few counts were recorded for this clonotype. This CDR3 reads CAIRDSAGSSYEQYF. DNA of the CDR3: TGTGCCATCAGAGATTCGGCCGGTTCCTCCTACGAGCAGTACTTC. This chain joins TRBV10-3 and TRBJ2-7; D is unclear. Looked up from germline, CDR1 is ENHRY and CDR2 is SYGVKD. The V gene lost 6 bases and the J gene lost 0 bases, with 15 bases spanning the gap. The CDR3 loop spans 15 amino acids.

This clonotype came up a few times. The chain links TRBV7-2 to TRBJ2-3, with 7 nucleotides matching TRBD1. V shed 5 bases and J 0 bases; nucleotides not matched to a gene: 5. CDR3 length: 15 residues. The germline gives CDR1 SGHTA, CDR2 FQGNSA. CDR3 loop: CASSRQGSSTDTQYF. As DNA, the CDR3 is TGTGCCAGCAGCCGACAGGGTTCGAGCACAGATACGCAGTATTTT.

This clonotype was recorded a few times. The V and J genes are TRBV6-5 and TRBJ2-7, with TRBD2 identical over 7 bases. V shed 4 bases and J 2 bases; nucleotides not matched to a gene: 8. The CDR3 spans 15 residues. CDR1 MNHEY and CDR2 SVGAGI come from the germline V gene. DNA for the CDR3: TGTGCCAGCAGTTTCTCTAGCGGAAAGGCCTACGAGCAGTACTTC. Its translation is CASSFSSGKAYEQYF.

This clonotype was found a few times. The chain has TRBV27 and TRBJ1-4; 9 bases agree with TRBD1. Unmatched junction bases numbered 1, after V lost 3 bases and J lost 5 bases. Germline CDR1 MNHEY, CDR2 SMNVEV (reference sequence). This CDR3 region has 14 residues. The CDR3 nucleotides read TGTGCCAGCAGTTTCGACAGGGGGAATGAAAAACTGTTTTTT. It translates to CASSFDRGNEKLFF. Complete variable domain (other parts from reference TRBV27 and TRBJ1-4): EAQVTQNPRYLITVTGKKLTVTCSQNMNHEYMSWYRQDPGLGLRQIYYSMNVEVTDKGDVPEGYKVSRKEKRNFPLILESPSPNQTSLYFCASSFDRGNEKLFFGSGTQLSVL.

The genes are TRBV20-1 and TRBJ1-5, with 10 bases fitting TRBD1. From germline, CDR1 is DFQATT and CDR2 SNEGSKA (reference sequence). The CDR3 runs 15 residues. With V trimmed by 3 bases and J by 6 bases, 8 bases remained unmatched. The CDR3 DNA reads as TGCAGTGCTAGGGTCGGCGGGACAGGGGCTCAGCCCCAGCATTTT. Encoded protein: CSARVGGTGAQPQHF.

This clonotype was seen a handful of times. The chain joins TRBV11-3 to TRBJ2-1; TRBD2 matches at 11 bases. CDR1 and CDR2 from the germline V gene are SGHNT and YENEEA. There are 17 residues in the CDR3. V lost 5 bases, J lost 0 bases, and 6 bases stayed unmatched. For the CDR3, the DNA is TGTGCCAGCAGCATCGGGACTAGCGGAAGCTCCTACAATGAGCAGTTCTTC. It codes for CASSIGTSGSSYNEQFF. The variable domain in full, completed from reference TRBV11-3 and TRBJ2-1, reads EAGVVQSPRYKIIEKKQPVAFWCNPISGHNTLYWYLQNLGQGPELLIRYENEEAVDDSQLPKDRFSAERLKGVDSTLKIQPAELGDSAVYLCASSIGTSGSSYNEQFFGPGTRLTVL.

This chain connects TRBV20-1 to TRBJ2-1; possibly TRBD2 for D (6 bases). The CDR3 has 15 amino acids. The V end lost 6 bases, the J end lost 1 base, and 16 bases lay between the germline ends. Germline CDR1 and CDR2: DFQATT and SNEGSKA (reference sequence). CDR3 region: CSARGLQRSYNEQFF. The CDR3 DNA reads TGCAGTGCCCGGGGACTCCAACGATCCTACAATGAGCAGTTCTTC.

This clonotype was observed a handful of times. This chain connects TRBV24-1 to TRBJ2-1; 10 nucleotides agree with TRBD2. The CDR3 length is 15 residues. The J segment lost 8 bases and the V segment lost 1 base, leaving 4 bases of the junction unmatched. CDR1 is KGHDR, CDR2 SFDVKD, per germline. CDR3 nucleotides: TGTGCCACCAGTGATTTTGCTAGCGGGAGTTATGAGCAGTTCTTC. This sequence encodes CATSDFASGSYEQFF.

The chain has TRBV7-9 and TRBJ2-2; D is perhaps TRBD2 (6 bases). Germline CDR1 reads SEHNR; CDR2 reads FQNEAQ (reference sequence). With 6 bases removed from V and 6 bases from J, the gap between germline ends came to 14 bases. The length of the CDR3 is 14 residues. In nucleotides, the CDR3 is TGTGCCAGCAGTTTTGCGGGAACCCCCGGGGAGCTGTTTTTT. It codes for CASSFAGTPGELFF.

This clonotype showed up many times. The chain recombines TRBV6-6 with TRBJ2-5; no definite D call. In germline, CDR1 is MNHNY, CDR2 SVGAGI (reference sequence). V was pared by 6 bases and J by 2 bases, with 7 bases between. The CDR3 covers 12 residues. CDR3 sequence: CASSRPQETQYF. CDR3 nucleotide sequence: TGTGCCAGCAGCAGACCTCAAGAGACCCAGTACTTC.

This sequence joins TRBV7-2 and TRBJ1-1; D not resolved. Looked up from germline, CDR1 is SGHTA and CDR2 is FQGNSA. V shed 7 bases and J shed 6 bases, with 18 bases lying between them. CDR3 size: 14 residues. CDR3 region: CASNPRLGLAEAFF. The CDR3 nucleotides are TGTGCCAGCAACCCACGTTTGGGGTTAGCTGAAGCTTTCTTT.

This clonotype was counted between two and nine times. The CDR3 region is CSVNILAGDTQYF. CDR3 DNA sequence: TGCAGCGTTAATATTCTAGCGGGCGATACGCAGTATTTT. The chain employs TRBV29-1 and TRBJ2-3; 8 bases match TRBD2. The J segment lost 6 bases and the V segment lost 5 bases, leaving 7 bases of the junction unmatched. The CDR3 totals 13 residues. Germline V gives CDR1 SQVTM, CDR2 ANQGSEA.